The 18 T cell receptor beta chains presented below share a single source sample, sequenced in a study of blood T cell repertoires in COVID-19 (dated by TCRdb to the early 2020s). The library came from the immunoSEQ multiplex PCR assay. The immuneACCESS repertoire file appears here via TCRdb, limited to in-frame rearrangements. These files lack a portion of the clones; in checked studies, under half of the deficit traces to unresolved V genes, and the cause of the others is not known. The sample table lists 95,000 to 100,000 clones, about 85% of them with a count of one. The biggest ten clones account for about 1.8% of the sample. Sequencing was done on a sample of peripheral blood. These receptors were obtained from a woman aged 70-85 years with active or convalescent COVID-19.

This clone is a singleton in its sample. The chain has TRBV5-1 and TRBJ2-3, with 7 nucleotides matching TRBD2. The V and J ends lost 1 base and 2 bases, in that order; junction bases with no gene match: 10. In germline, CDR1 is SGHRS, CDR2 YFSETQ. The CDR3 contains 17 residues. The CDR3 DNA reads as TGCGCCAGCAGCTTGTCTGGGCTAGCGGCCGTCACAGATACGCAGTATTTT. This encodes CASSLSGLAAVTDTQYF.

This rearrangement joins TRBV14 to TRBJ1-2, with 9 bases fitting TRBD1. The germline V gene has CDR1 SGHDN and CDR2 FVKESK. This CDR3 comprises 14 residues. J gave up 7 bases and V 5 bases, and 8 bases lay outside the gene matches. This CDR3 reads CASSSPTGGRGYTF. DNA for the CDR3: TGTGCCAGCAGCTCCCCGACAGGGGGACGTGGCTACACCTTC.

The chain combines TRBV6-5 with TRBJ2-7, with 10 bases aligning to TRBD2. CDR1 is MNHEY, CDR2 SVGAGI, per germline. This CDR3 has 14 residues. The V gene end was trimmed by 8 bases and the J gene end by 3 bases; junction bases not matched to a gene: 7. CDR3 DNA sequence: TGTGCCAGCGCATTACTAGCGGGAAACTACGAGCAGTACTTC. This sequence encodes CASALLAGNYEQYF.

V gene TRBV29-1 combines with J gene TRBJ1-3, with 8 bases matching TRBD1. V dropped 1 base and J dropped 3; count of bases not matched to a gene: 2. The CDR3 loop spans 14 amino acids. Germline CDR1 and CDR2: SQVTM and ANQGSEA. The CDR3 nucleotides read TGCAGCGTTGAAGCAGGGGGCGGTGGAAACACCATATATTTT. This encodes CSVEAGGGGNTIYF.

The rearrangement links TRBV4-3 to TRBJ2-3; no reliable D call. The CDR3 contains 16 residues. Germline V gene sequence: CDR1 LGHNA, CDR2 YSLEER. Deletions cut 0 bases from V and 1 base from J, with 11 bases between. CDR3 DNA: TGCGCCAGCAGCCAAGAGGAAGCGAAACGCACAGATACGCAGTATTTT. It codes for CASSQEEAKRTDTQYF.

The chain recombines TRBV5-8 with TRBJ1-4; no definite D call. Germline V gives CDR1 SGHTS, CDR2 YDEGEE. Trimming removed 2 bases at V and 7 bases at J, with 15 bases between. CDR3 length: 15 residues. The chain's CDR3 is CASSFPAPGSEKLFF. DNA for the CDR3: TGTGCCAGCAGCTTCCCAGCACCGGGGAGTGAAAAACTGTTTTTT.

This chain joins TRBV28 and TRBJ1-5; weak D call: TRBD1 (6 bases). V lost 6 bases and J lost 6, with 21 bases in between. Looked up from germline, CDR1 is MDHEN and CDR2 is SYDVKM. This CDR3 spans 16 amino acids. CDR3 in amino acids: CASSPPTGGAGQPQHF. The CDR3 region has the DNA TGTGCCAGCAGCCCTCCGACGGGGGGCGCAGGTCAGCCCCAGCATTTT. Variable domain in full (rest from reference TRBV28 and TRBJ1-5): DVKVTQSSRYLVKRTGEKVFLECVQDMDHENMFWYRQDPGLGLRLIYFSYDVKMKEKGDIPEGYSVSREKKERFSLILESASTNQTSMYLCASSPPTGGAGQPQHFGDGTRLSIL.

This sequence joins TRBV9 and TRBJ1-5; weak D call: TRBD1 (5 bases). V gave up 2 bases and J gave up 0 bases, with 9 bases separating them. CDR3 length: 15 residues. Germline CDR1 reads SGDLS; CDR2 reads YYNGEE. CDR3 nucleotides: TGTGCCAGCAGCGTGTCGGGGGATAGCAATCAGCCCCAGCATTTT. Its protein is CASSVSGDSNQPQHF.

The chain links TRBV15 to TRBJ2-1, with 9 nucleotides matching TRBD2. V shed 0 bases, J shed 9 bases, and the junction held 9 bases outside the gene matches. CDR3 length equals 16 residues. Germline CDR1 LNHNV, CDR2 YYDKDF (reference sequence). CDR3 amino acids: CATSRDLAGGLGEQFF. In DNA, the CDR3 is TGTGCCACCAGCAGAGATTTGGCGGGAGGGCTGGGTGAGCAGTTCTTC.

This chain connects TRBV30 to TRBJ2-2; 12 bases align to TRBD2. The J segment lost 6 bases and the V segment lost 4 bases, leaving 6 bases of the junction unmatched. CDR3 length equals 15 residues. Germline assignment: CDR1 GTSNPN and CDR2 SVGIG (reference sequence). The CDR3 DNA follows: TGTGCCTGGACCCCGGGACTAGCGGGCGCCGGGGAGCTGTTTTTT. Its protein product is CAWTPGLAGAGELFF.

The gene calls are TRBV7-2 and TRBJ1-4; 8 bases match TRBD1. Germline CDR1 is SGHTA and CDR2 is FQGNSA. This CDR3 contains 14 residues. The trim removed 5 bases at V and 3 bases at J, leaving 2 bases unmatched. CDR3 nucleotide sequence: TGTGCCAGCAGCCGGACAGGGTCTAATGAAAAACTGTTTTTT. Its protein product is CASSRTGSNEKLFF.

This clone was detected only once. The chain uses TRBV5-1 and TRBJ1-2; D is possibly TRBD1 (5 bases). CDR3 length equals 14 residues. The germline gives CDR1 SGHRS, CDR2 YFSETQ. Trimming cost V 1 base and J 4 bases, with 11 bases left between them. The CDR3 reads CASSLTGDSYGYTF. The CDR3 region has the DNA TGCGCCAGCAGCTTGACAGGAGACTCCTATGGCTACACCTTC.

This clone was recorded a few times. The CDR3 DNA sequence: TGTGCCAGCAGCCCAGGGGGCCCACAGGGTTGGTCCTACGAGCAGTACTTC. It specifies CASSPGGPQGWSYEQYF. This rearrangement joins TRBV5-4 to TRBJ2-7; the match to TRBD1 covers 8 bases. The CDR3 is 17 amino acids. Unmatched junction bases numbered 13, after V lost 4 bases and J lost 1 base. In germline, CDR1 is SGHNT, CDR2 YYREEE (reference sequence).

This clone appeared a single time. The gene calls are TRBV10-1 and TRBJ1-4, with 7 bases matching TRBD1. CDR3 length: 13 amino acids. The V and J ends lost 6 bases and 8 bases, in that order; junction bases with no gene match: 6. The germline gives CDR1 WNHNN, CDR2 SYGVQD (reference sequence). The CDR3 spells CASSASRGEKLFF. In DNA, the CDR3 is TGCGCCAGCAGCGCCTCCAGGGGGGAAAAACTGTTTTTT.

The rearrangement links TRBV2 to TRBJ1-5, with 7 bases lining up with TRBD1. J gave up 4 bases and V 6 bases, and 6 bases lay outside the gene matches. The CDR3 covers 14 residues. Germline loops: CDR1 SNHLY, CDR2 FYNNEI. The CDR3 is CASRDPRGNQPQHF. The CDR3 nucleotides are TGTGCCAGCAGAGACCCCAGGGGGAATCAGCCCCAGCATTTT.

The J gene is TRBJ1-3, the V gene TRBV11-2; 7 bases align to TRBD1. This CDR3 spans 15 amino acids. Germline V gene sequence: CDR1 SGHAT, CDR2 FQNNGV. Germline trimming cut 6 bases from V and 4 bases from J; bases unmatched to any gene: 9. CDR3 coding DNA: TGTGCCAGCAGTCGGACTACAGGGGCCGGAAACACCATATATTTT. It specifies CASSRTTGAGNTIYF.

V is TRBV6-2 or TRBV6-3 and J is TRBJ2-3; TRBD2 matches at 11 bases. Germline V gene sequence: CDR1 MNHEY, CDR2 SVGEGT. This CDR3 is 15 amino acids long. Losses at the gene ends were 5 bases for V and 5 bases for J; bases not matched to a gene: 6. CDR3 amino acids: CASSLLAGDRDTQYF. The CDR3 nucleotides read TGTGCCAGCAGTCTACTAGCGGGGGACCGAGATACGCAGTATTTT.

The chain employs TRBV15 and TRBJ2-7; D may be TRBD1 (6 bases). In germline, CDR1 is LNHNV, CDR2 YYDKDF (reference sequence). This CDR3 is built from 15 residues. V was shortened by 3 bases and J by 3 bases, with 15 bases between the two germline ends. The DNA for the CDR3 is TGTGCCACCAGCAGGGGAGTGGGGGCCCTCTACGAGCAGTACTTC. This translates into CATSRGVGALYEQYF. The complete variable domain, with remaining parts taken from reference TRBV15 and TRBJ2-7, reads DAMVIQNPRYQVTQFGKPVTLSCSQTLNHNVMYWYQQKSSQAPKLLFHYYDKDFNNEADTPDNFQSRRPNTSFCFLDIRSPGLGDTAMYLCATSRGVGALYEQYFGPGTRLTVT.